This record looks at one T cell receptor beta chain sequence and its context. Its matching antigen is unknown. With 5 bases clipped from V and 5 bases from J, the junction kept 3 bases outside the gene matches. In germline, CDR1 is MNHNY, CDR2 SVGAGI (reference sequence). The CDR3 loop spans 14 amino acids. The data stem from a study of PD-L1 blockade in urothelial cancer. Study as a whole: Atezolizumab 1,200 mg was given intravenously every 3 weeks, starting 2014. Males with urothelial cancer arising in the bladder constituted about 90% of the roughly 30 patients.

Sequencing was performed with immunoSEQ multiplex PCR; in TCRdb, only in-frame clones are kept and a portion is missing. Of tens of thousands of clones in the sample, almost 85% were seen once. General observations from the study: Tumor-associated clones in blood expanded more at 3 weeks in durable-benefit patients. Pretreatment clonality of the blood TCR repertoire below the median was predictive of superior survival.

The genes are TRBV6-6 and TRBJ2-4; TRBD2 matches 10 bases. Source: PBMCs, taken around atezolizumab (anti-PD-L1) treatment. This TCR derives from a man in his 70s with urothelial cancer. The CDR3 DNA sequence: TGTGCCAGCAGTACCCTAGCGGGGGAAAACATTCAGTACTTC. Translated, it gives CASSTLAGENIQYF.